The entry below describes one T cell receptor (beta chain). What this receptor recognizes is not known. Base qualities are not recorded, but no much larger clone differs from it by a single base. The sample originates from a study of blood T cell repertoires in COVID-19 (dated by TCRdb to 2018 to 2021). For the wider study: Samples covering the acute and convalescent phases of COVID-19 were provided by collaborators in the United States, Italy and Spain. Subjects who had been exposed to COVID-19, were actively infected with it, or had recovered from it provided the deeply sampled blood TCRbeta repertoires that made up the dataset. Where HLA class I and class II types were available, the types were taken from metadata supplied by the sample provider, not from assay-based typing. A de-identified subject ID, COVID-19 status, age in years and sex were almost always included in the sample metadata. The repertoires were released in a freely available public database meant as a resource for research on the immune response to SARS-CoV-2. The prospective study material was composed of cDNA or gDNA derived from T cells, B-cell-depleted T cells, or PBMCs. Samples came from the ongoing ImmuneRACE study (first 160 participants) plus 1,254 subjects from 6 global collaborators.

The immunoSEQ Assay, a bias-controlled multiplex PCR, was used to amplify TCRbeta CDR3 regions from genomic DNA. In the authors' own workflow: The number of nucleated cells in each sample was estimated from the amplification of reference gene primers within the assay. Sequence reads were collapsed and filtered to measure the absolute abundance of every unique TCRbeta CDR3 rearrangement. For each sample, productive Simpson clonality was calculated as the square root of Simpson's diversity index over productive rearrangements. This immuneACCESS table, as held by TCRdb, lists in-frame sequences with V and J called but not all clones. Of the missing ones, under half trace to an unresolved V gene in checked studies; the others have no known cause. For V, J and clone size, that table is used; D and trimming come from the DNA. The sample contains approximately 340,000 clones, around 90% of them found a single time. Together, the top ten hold more than 7.5% of the sample.

The study at large found these results: How much clinical and demographic metadata was included differed by source and by participant, and the metadata was provided uncurated.

From the cysteine up to the phenylalanine, the CDR3 has a length of 12 residues. Only CDR3 DNA is held: 36 bases, read in frame from base 1. For CDR1 and CDR2, the germline V gene lists SGDLS and YYNGEE. The V end loses 3 bases and the J end loses 8 bases, and a stretch of 9 bases separates them. At one collaborating source in Seattle, patients were enrolled during active infection and were followed longitudinally through the course of disease. Collaborating institutions collected whole blood in K2EDTA tubes following their own protocols. For TCRbeta analysis, collaborators shipped samples in one of three forms: frozen whole blood, isolated PBMCs, or DNA extracted from either of those sample types.

The clonotype originates from a man aged 25 to 40 with COVID-19, enrolled during active disease. The chain is encoded by TRBV9 joined to TRBJ1-3; the D region possibly corresponds to TRBD1 (5 bases align). What was sequenced was peripheral blood. The base sequence is TGTGCCAGCAGCGCAATAGGGGACACCATATATTTT. Its amino acids are CASSAIGDTIYF.